A single sample gave rise to the 9 T cell receptor beta chains below, sequenced in a study of naive and memory T cell subsets. Two oligonucleotides, mixed equimolar, formed the beta constant-region primer covering TRBC1 and TRBC2. Four rounds of PCR amplified the ligated cDNA using nested alpha and beta constant-region primers plus SP2. Using its own MiXCR run on the UMI-ligation and nested PCR reads, TCRdb lists one record per CDR3 protein. The sample lists tens of thousands of distinct CDR3 sequences, over 9% occurring once. Sequenced: naive CD8+ T cells from blood. These receptors were taken from a human donor in good health.

The chain couples TRBV20-1 to TRBJ2-4, with D possibly being TRBD2 (6 bases). The CDR3 is 14 amino acids. The V gene's germline CDR1 is DFQATT and CDR2 SNEGSKA (reference sequence). The V end lost 0 bases, the J end lost 7 bases, and 13 bases lay between the germline ends. As DNA, the CDR3 is TGCAGTGCTAGAGATCGACTAGTCGGTAACATTCAGTACTTC. This translates into CSARDRLVGNIQYF.

V and J are TRBV7-8 and TRBJ2-1, with 12 bases lining up with TRBD2. With V trimmed by 3 bases and J by 6 bases, 6 bases remained unmatched. Germline CDR1 reads SGHVS; CDR2 reads FQNEAQ. This CDR3 contains 16 residues. The CDR3 loop reads CASSFYLAGGANEQFF. For the CDR3, the DNA is TGTGCCAGCAGCTTTTATCTAGCGGGAGGGGCCAATGAGCAGTTCTTC.

This clonotype was seen ten or more times. The V call is TRBV28, the J call TRBJ2-1, with D perhaps matching TRBD2 (5 bases). Germline loops: CDR1 MDHEN, CDR2 SYDVKM. There are 14 residues in the CDR3. With 2 bases removed from V and 4 bases from J, the gap between germline ends came to 9 bases. This CDR3 is CASSLGLLYNEQFF. The DNA for the CDR3 is TGTGCCAGCAGTTTAGGACTGTTATACAATGAGCAGTTCTTC.

This clonotype was detected many times. The chain links TRBV21-1 to TRBJ2-7; the D call of TRBD2 is as the table states it, not checked on the DNA. TRBV21-1 corresponds to a pseudogene. This CDR3 spans 16 amino acids. As DNA, the CDR3 is TGTGCCAGCAGCAGTGCAATAGCGTCGGCCAACTACGAGCAGTACTTC. This codes for CASSSAIASANYEQYF.

This clonotype was detected a few times. The chain has TRBV15 and TRBJ2-1; 7 bases agree with TRBD1. Germline-derived CDR1 and CDR2 are LNHNV and YYDKDF (reference sequence). The CDR3 totals 15 residues. J gave up 5 bases and V 0 bases, and 4 bases lay outside the gene matches. The CDR3 spells CATSRDRGQNNEQFF. The CDR3 DNA sequence: TGTGCCACCAGCAGAGATCGGGGACAGAACAATGAGCAGTTCTTC.

The table lists this clonotype with many counts. The chain recombines TRBV13 with TRBJ2-1, with D possibly TRBD2 on 5 matching bases. CDR3 length equals 15 residues. The germline V and J ends were trimmed by 1 base and 3 bases, with 10 bases remaining between them. Germline V gives CDR1 PRHDT, CDR2 FYEKMQ (reference sequence). In DNA form, the CDR3 reads TGTGCCAGCAGCTTAGAAGCGGAGAACTACAATGAGCAGTTCTTC. Amino acids: CASSLEAENYNEQFF. The complete variable domain, with remaining parts taken from reference TRBV13 and TRBJ2-1, reads AAGVIQSPRHLIKEKRETATLKCYPIPRHDTVYWYQQGPGQDPQFLISFYEKMQSDKGSIPDRFSAQQFSDYHSELNMSSLELGDSALYFCASSLEAENYNEQFFGPGTRLTVL.

In this sample, this clonotype turned up many times. The chain couples TRBV4-3 to TRBJ1-3; possible D gene TRBD1, 5 bases. This CDR3 comprises 17 residues. The V end was cut by 0 bases, the J end by 0 bases, with 12 bases between. CDR1 and CDR2 (germline): LGHNA, YSLEER. The DNA for the CDR3 is TGCGCCAGCAGCCAAGACGGGACGGGTAGCTCTGGAAACACCATATATTTT. Translation: CASSQDGTGSSGNTIYF.

The chain combines TRBV19 with TRBJ2-7, with D maybe TRBD1 (6 bases). Deletions cut 3 bases from V and 2 bases from J, with 14 bases between. Germline assignment: CDR1 LNHDA and CDR2 SQIVND (reference sequence). The CDR3 is 15 residues long. CDR3 amino acids: CASSIPSRGTYEQYF. In DNA, the CDR3 is TGTGCCAGTAGTATCCCCAGCAGGGGAACCTACGAGCAGTACTTC.

This clonotype was seen ten or more times. The gene calls are TRBV29-1 and TRBJ2-5, with TRBD2 matching 8 bases. The CDR3 extends over 13 amino acids. Germline CDR1 reads SQVTM; CDR2 reads ANQGSEA. With 3 bases clipped from V and 9 bases from J, the junction kept 9 bases outside the gene matches. DNA for the CDR3: TGCAGCGTTGAGGGACTAGAGGAGTGGTCCCAGTACTTC. Protein sequence: CSVEGLEEWSQYF.